This T cell receptor (beta chain) derives from a study of T cell changes during pregnancy in multiple sclerosis. The data were produced by immunoSEQ multiplex PCR, yet TCRdb's version contains in-frame clones alone and is incomplete. This sample yields over 45,000 clones, of which more than 85% are seen a single time; less than 3.5% belongs to the top ten. CDR3 length: 15 amino acids. After removal of 3 bases from V and 0 bases from J, the junction contained 3 bases not matched to a gene. Germline CDR1 and CDR2: SGDLS and YYNGEE. The rearrangement joins TRBV9 to TRBJ1-3, with 7 bases that match TRBD1. The sequence derives from a female donor with multiple sclerosis, enrolled in a pregnancy study. This specimen consisted of CD8+ T cells from peripheral blood mononuclear cells, obtained in the third trimester of pregnancy. CDR3 sequence reads: CASSAGDSSGNTIYF. The CDR3 DNA reads as TGTGCCAGCAGCGCTGGGGACAGCTCTGGAAACACCATATATTTT.